What follows are 9 T cell receptor beta chains derived from one specimen sequenced in a study of T cell repertoires in cytomegalovirus infection. TCRdb processed the reads anew with MiXCR; each CDR3 protein has one entry. The sample carries fewer than 1,000,000 distinct CDR3 sequences, roughly 30% recorded once. Their recognized antigens are unknown. The sequences come from cultured CD8+ T cells from PBMCs, collected from culture after CMV antigen stimulation. The receptors were gathered from a human donor in good health (CMV status not recorded). Some clones in this sample may be carry-over from other donors' samples.

The gene calls are TRBV6-2 or TRBV6-3 and TRBJ1-2, with unresolved D. Germline CDR1 is MNHEY and CDR2 is SVGEGT. The V end lost 0 bases, the J end lost 5 bases, and 13 bases lay between the germline ends. This CDR3 is 15 amino acids long. CDR3 sequence reads: CASSYSISAQYGYTF. The CDR3, as DNA: TGTGCCAGCAGTTACTCGATATCAGCCCAATATGGCTACACCTTC.

This clonotype was seen repeatedly, ten times or more. V and J are TRBV19 and TRBJ1-5; D may be TRBD1 (5 bases). Germline V gene sequence: CDR1 LNHDA, CDR2 SQIVND (reference sequence). The CDR3 length is 16 residues. The V and J ends lost 6 bases and 0 bases respectively, with 15 bases between them. CDR3 nucleotide sequence: TGTGCCAGTAGCGACCGGGACGGCCATAGCAATCAGCCCCAGCATTTT. Encoded protein: CASSDRDGHSNQPQHF.

This clonotype was counted only a few times. V gene TRBV6-2 or TRBV6-3 combines with J gene TRBJ1-1; 9 bases are a match to TRBD1. Germline V gene lookup returns CDR1 MNHEY and CDR2 SVGEGT. J was trimmed by 0 bases and V by 0 bases; bases with no gene match: 2. The CDR3 has 16 residues. The CDR3 loop reads CASSYSRDRVNTEAFF. Here the CDR3 DNA reads TGTGCCAGCAGTTACTCCCGGGACAGGGTGAACACTGAAGCTTTCTTT.

The chain couples TRBV12-3 or TRBV12-4 to TRBJ1-1; tentatively, D is TRBD1 (6 bases). Trimming cost V 2 bases and J 8 bases, with 12 bases left between them. This CDR3 spans 13 amino acids. The CDR3: CASSLWGDREAFF. The CDR3 DNA reads TGTGCCAGCAGTTTATGGGGCGACAGGGAAGCTTTCTTT.

The genes are TRBV27 and TRBJ2-7; D gene ambiguous. The germline V gene has CDR1 MNHEY and CDR2 SMNVEV (reference sequence). CDR3 length: 14 amino acids. Trimming cost V 2 bases and J 1 base, with 9 bases left between them. The CDR3 here is CASSLKYGSYEQYF. CDR3 bases: TGTGCCAGCAGTTTAAAATACGGTTCCTACGAGCAGTACTTC.

About this clonotype itself: Being one base from a much bigger clone, this may be a read error. The V and J genes are TRBV7-2 and TRBJ2-3; D unclear. Germline V CDR1 and CDR2: SGHTA, FQGNSA. V shed 2 bases and J shed 1 base, with 19 bases lying between them. There are 18 residues in the CDR3. CDR3 bases: TGTGCCAGCAGCTTAACGATTGTGTGGAGCAGTGGCACAGATACGCAGTATTTT. This codes for CASSLTIVWSSGTDTQYF.

This clonotype came up a few times. V gene TRBV27 combines with J gene TRBJ1-5; D unresolved. V was pared by 0 bases and J by 1 base, with 7 bases between. Per germline, CDR1 MNHEY and CDR2 SMNVEV (reference sequence). The CDR3 runs 15 residues. The CDR3 sequence: CASSLSLGSNQPQHF. The CDR3 region has the DNA TGTGCCAGCAGTTTATCGTTAGGGAGCAATCAGCCCCAGCATTTT.

This clonotype was seen a few times. The rearrangement joins TRBV7-9 to TRBJ2-6, with 8 bases aligning to TRBD1. V lost 2 bases to trimming and J lost 4 bases; unmatched junction nucleotides: 7. Looked up from germline, CDR1 is SEHNR and CDR2 is FQNEAQ (reference sequence). The CDR3 contains 17 residues. The CDR3 sequence: CASSLTGQGSGANVLTF. CDR3 coding DNA: TGTGCCAGCAGCTTAACTGGACAGGGATCCGGGGCCAACGTCCTGACTTTC.

This clonotype has just a few counts. The V gene is TRBV2, the J gene TRBJ1-5; D is perhaps TRBD1 (5 bases). This CDR3 region has 15 residues. Germline V gives CDR1 SNHLY, CDR2 FYNNEI. Deletions cut 2 bases from V and 3 bases from J, with 11 bases between. CDR3 DNA: TGTGCCAGCAGTGAAATCCCCGGACACAATCAGCCCCAGCATTTT. Translating it yields CASSEIPGHNQPQHF.